This TCR beta chain emerged from a study of blood T cell repertoires in COVID-19. Overall study context: Some COVID-19 samples were acute and others convalescent; all came from the United States, Italy and Spain. The cDNA or gDNA used as material had been derived from T cells, B-cell-depleted T cells, or PBMCs.

As processed by the authors: Amplification of reference gene primers was used by the study to estimate nucleated cell counts. The protocol was immunoSEQ multiplex PCR, while the TCRdb copy is restricted to in-frame clones and leaves out a portion. V and J calls and clone size are those listed in that table; D and trimming were worked out from the DNA. The sample yields around 47,000 clones, under 90% seen once. The clonotype was recovered from a human donor in a cohort sampled during active COVID-19. The source material was peripheral blood.

Here the CDR3 DNA reads TGCGCCAGCAGCGGGACACAAAACTACAATGAGCAGTTCTTC. Residues: CASSGTQNYNEQFF. The chain uses TRBV10-1 and TRBJ2-1; D perhaps matches TRBD1 (6 bases). The CDR3 contains 14 residues. V lost 6 bases and J 3 bases, leaving 12 bases between the germline ends. Germline-derived CDR1 and CDR2 are WNHNN and SYGVQD (reference sequence).